The 23 T cell receptor beta chains presented below share a single source sample, sequenced in a study of OX40 agonist ivuxolimab in advanced cancers. Here immunoSEQ multiplex PCR was the method, and the copy in TCRdb shows in-frame clones only, minus some. The sample consists of about 68,000 clones, around 85% of them appearing once. The material sequenced was CD4+ or CD8+ T cells sorted from blood, taken in a trial of the OX40 agonist ivuxolimab. These TCRs come from an adult with an advanced solid tumor such as melanoma, head and neck, liver or kidney cancer.

The chain joins TRBV7-9 to TRBJ2-1, with 8 bases identical to TRBD2. Germline lookup yields CDR1 SEHNR and CDR2 FQNEAQ (reference sequence). This CDR3 is 19 amino acids long. Trimming cost V 4 bases and J 1 base; bases outside gene matches: 15. DNA for the CDR3: TGTGCCAGCAGCTCGCACCGGGGGAAGCGGGGGCCTTCCTACAATGAGCAGTTCTTC. It yields the protein CASSSHRGKRGPSYNEQFF.

The chain links TRBV7-9 to TRBJ1-2; 8 bases line up with TRBD1. The CDR3 contains 17 residues. J was trimmed by 6 bases and V by 3 bases; bases with no gene match: 15. Germline V gene sequence: CDR1 SEHNR, CDR2 FQNEAQ (reference sequence). DNA for the CDR3: TGTGCCAGCAGCTTGACAGGGGATGAGTTTCTGGGTAATGGCTACACCTTC. Its protein is CASSLTGDEFLGNGYTF.

CDR3 DNA: TGTGCCAGCCGCCGGGAGACAAATGAAAAACTGTTTTTT. Protein sequence: CASRRETNEKLFF. J is TRBJ1-4 and V is TRBV5-4; no definite D call. From germline, CDR1 is SGHNT and CDR2 YYREEE (reference sequence). Trimming took off 7 bases at V and 5 bases at J, with 12 bases between the two ends. There are 13 residues in the CDR3.

On this clone itself: The sample has other DNA sequences that encode this CDR3 too. This chain links TRBV29-1 with TRBJ1-4, with D possibly TRBD1 on 5 matching bases. The CDR3 extends over 12 amino acids. V lost 4 bases and J lost 5, with 8 bases in between. CDR1 and CDR2 from the germline V gene are SQVTM and ANQGSEA. The DNA of the CDR3 is TGCAGCGTTGGGGGCGCAAATGAAAAACTGTTTTTT. It is translated as CSVGGANEKLFF. Full variable domain (rest looked up from reference TRBV29-1 and TRBJ1-4): SAVISQKPSRDICQRGTSLTIQCQVDSQVTMMFWYRQQPGQSLTLIATANQGSEATYESGFVIDKFPISRPNLTFSTLTVSNMSPEDSSIYLCSVGGANEKLFFGSGTQLSVL.

This clone was picked up one time. This chain uses TRBV7-3 with TRBJ1-1, with no clear D. CDR3 length: 13 amino acids. V was pared by 4 bases and J by 4 bases, with 10 bases between. CDR1 is SGHTA and CDR2 is FQGTGA in the germline V gene. The CDR3 loop is CASSSTPGTEAFF. Here the CDR3 DNA reads TGTGCCAGCAGCTCGACCCCAGGCACTGAAGCTTTCTTT.

The J gene is TRBJ2-7, the V gene TRBV11-3, with no clear D. Germline values: CDR1 SGHNT, CDR2 YENEEA. Trimming removed 5 bases from V and 0 bases from J, with 17 bases in between. The CDR3 extends over 16 amino acids. The CDR3 here is CASSRLEGISSYEQYF. CDR3 coding DNA: TGTGCCAGCAGCAGGCTAGAAGGGATTAGCTCCTACGAGCAGTACTTC.

The J gene is TRBJ1-1, the V gene TRBV6-5; unclear D gene. CDR1 and CDR2 from the germline V gene are MNHEY and SVGAGI. V was cut by 0 bases and J by 4 bases, with 12 bases left in between. The CDR3 runs 15 residues. CDR3 nucleotides: TGTGCCAGCAGTTACTCGAGGAACCTCCGCACTGAAGCTTTCTTT. Translation: CASSYSRNLRTEAFF.

The chain is built from TRBV27 and TRBJ1-3; possibly TRBD1 for D (6 bases). This CDR3 comprises 17 residues. The germline gives CDR1 MNHEY, CDR2 SMNVEV (reference sequence). V was shortened by 5 bases and J by 3 bases, with 20 bases between the two germline ends. CDR3 nucleotide sequence: TGTGCCAGCAGTCCTGCCAGGGGCCTGGGAGGTGGAAACACCATATATTTT. It codes for CASSPARGLGGGNTIYF.

This clone was recorded a few times. V and J are TRBV12-5 and TRBJ1-3; 7 bases fit TRBD1. This CDR3 comprises 15 residues. Germline V gene data show CDR1 as LGHNT and CDR2 as FRNRAP. With 6 bases clipped from V and 0 bases from J, the junction kept 5 bases outside the gene matches. CDR3 loop: CASGAGTVSGNTIYF. As DNA, the CDR3 is TGTGCTAGTGGCGCCGGGACAGTCTCTGGAAACACCATATATTTT.

The rearrangement links TRBV7-2 to TRBJ1-1; D remains unclear. The V end lost 6 bases, the J end lost 5 bases, and 16 bases lay between the germline ends. The CDR3 has 14 residues. Germline V gives CDR1 SGHTA, CDR2 FQGNSA. In nucleotides, the CDR3 is TGTGCCAGCAGTTGGCGGGAAAGGGATACTGAAGCTTTCTTT. Protein: CASSWRERDTEAFF.

The chain links TRBV6-5 to TRBJ1-5, with no clear D. The CDR3 length is 13 residues. Trimming took 6 bases from V and 3 from J, leaving 9 bases between them. Germline CDR1 MNHEY, CDR2 SVGAGI. The CDR3 region has the DNA TGTGCCAGCAGGGGGTCTCCCAATCAGCCCCAGCATTTT. This sequence encodes CASRGSPNQPQHF.

The rearrangement uses TRBV29-1 and TRBJ2-1; the D is unclear. CDR3 size: 14 residues. Germline CDR1 and CDR2: SQVTM and ANQGSEA. Trimming took off 6 bases at V and 1 base at J, with 13 bases between the two ends. For the CDR3, the DNA is TGCAGCGTCCCCAGGCTCCCTTCCTACAATGAGCAGTTCTTC. Translation gives CSVPRLPSYNEQFF.

The CDR3 DNA reads as TGCGCCAGCAGCTTAAGGGGTGGGAACACTGAAGCTTTCTTT. Translation: CASSLRGGNTEAFF. The rearrangement links TRBV5-1 to TRBJ1-1; D may be TRBD1 (5 bases). Trimming cost V 2 bases and J 1 base, with 9 bases left between them. Germline CDR1 is SGHRS and CDR2 is YFSETQ. The CDR3 contains 14 residues.

The chain recombines TRBV6-1 with TRBJ1-6; D is uncertain. This CDR3 has 12 amino acids. With 5 bases removed from V and 9 bases from J, the gap between germline ends came to 8 bases. Germline V lookup: CDR1 MNHNS, CDR2 SASEGT. In DNA form, the CDR3 reads TGTGCCAGCAGTCCTTTATCTTCACCCCTCCACTTT. Encoded protein: CASSPLSSPLHF.

Points on this clone: This sample includes further DNA sequences coding for the same CDR3. The chain carries TRBV7-2 and TRBJ2-7; possibly TRBD2 for D (5 bases). Germline CDR1 reads SGHTA; CDR2 reads FQGNSA. The CDR3 length is 14 residues. Trimming took 0 bases from V and 1 from J, leaving 7 bases between them. CDR3 nucleotides: TGTGCCAGCAGCTTAGCGAGCGGTTCCTACGAGCAGTACTTC. Translation: CASSLASGSYEQYF.

V and J are TRBV18 and TRBJ2-7; 9 positions match TRBD1. The germline V gene has CDR1 KGHSH and CDR2 LQKENI. The CDR3 extends over 12 amino acids. Germline trimming cut 6 bases from V and 5 bases from J; bases unmatched to any gene: 2. The CDR3: CASSRDRDEQYF. In nucleotides, the CDR3 is TGTGCCAGCTCGCGGGACAGGGACGAGCAGTACTTC. The complete variable domain, with remaining parts taken from reference TRBV18 and TRBJ2-7, reads NAGVMQNPRHLVRRRGQEARLRCSPMKGHSHVYWYRQLPEEGLKFMVYLQKENIIDESGMPKERFSAEFPKEGPSILRIQQVVRGDSAAYFCASSRDRDEQYFGPGTRLTVT.

CDR3 amino acids: CASSIEGRRGNQPQHF. The CDR3 DNA follows: TGTGCCAGTAGTATAGAGGGCAGGCGAGGCAATCAGCCCCAGCATTTT. The V call is TRBV19, the J call TRBJ1-5; D remains unclear. Between the trimmed V and J ends, which lost 0 bases and 2 bases, there was a span of 11 bases. The CDR3 runs to 16 residues. In germline, CDR1 is LNHDA, CDR2 SQIVND (reference sequence).

Remarks on this clone: Within the sample, other DNA sequences also encode this same CDR3. V gene TRBV18 combines with J gene TRBJ1-1; D remains unclear. The CDR3 totals 13 residues. V was shortened by 2 bases and J by 4 bases, with 8 bases between the two germline ends. Germline V gene lookup returns CDR1 KGHSH and CDR2 LQKENI. DNA of the CDR3: TGTGCCAGCTCACCATCAGGAGGCACTGAAGCTTTCTTT. Translating gives CASSPSGGTEAFF.

The sample holds one count of this clone. Compared with germline, one end of the junction differs, possibly owing to a read error. The rearrangement joins TRBV5-1 to TRBJ2-3; 7 nucleotides match TRBD2. The CDR3 is made up of 15 amino acids. Germline lookup yields CDR1 SGHRS and CDR2 YFSETQ. The CDR3 loop is CASGFPGGSGDTQYF. The CDR3 nucleotides read TGCGCCAGCGGCTTTCCCGGGGGGTCAGGAGATACGCAGTATTTT.

This clone was counted once. This sequence joins TRBV10-3 and TRBJ2-5, with D uncertain. Germline V gives CDR1 ENHRY, CDR2 SYGVKD. V dropped 0 bases and J dropped 1 base, with 9 bases sitting between them. There are 15 residues in the CDR3. The CDR3 loop reads CAISESPSTQETQYF. Written as DNA, the CDR3 is TGTGCCATCAGTGAGTCGCCCAGCACCCAAGAGACCCAGTACTTC.

This rearrangement joins TRBV9 to TRBJ2-6; D remains unclear. Germline CDR1 SGDLS, CDR2 YYNGEE. The CDR3 is 16 residues long. The germline V and J ends were trimmed by 0 bases and 0 bases, with 7 bases remaining between them. DNA for the CDR3: TGTGCCAGCAGCGTAGCGCCAGACTCTGGGGCCAACGTCCTGACTTTC. Amino acid sequence: CASSVAPDSGANVLTF.

This sequence joins TRBV27 and TRBJ1-6, with D unresolved. This CDR3 has 14 amino acids. The germline CDR1 and CDR2 sequences are MNHEY and SMNVEV (reference sequence). V was clipped by 8 bases and J by 0 bases, with 8 bases between them. The CDR3 DNA follows: TGTGCCAGCGGAGAAAGCTCCTATAATTCACCCCTCCACTTT. It translates to CASGESSYNSPLHF.

This rearrangement joins TRBV6-1 to TRBJ2-3, with 9 bases matching TRBD1. CDR1 MNHNS and CDR2 SASEGT come from the germline V gene. The CDR3 contains 15 residues. V shed 11 bases, J shed 1 base, and the junction held 10 bases outside the gene matches. The CDR3 DNA reads TGTGCCGGGAGACAGGGGGGGCCTGGCACAGATACGCAGTATTTT. The encoded protein is CAGRQGGPGTDTQYF.